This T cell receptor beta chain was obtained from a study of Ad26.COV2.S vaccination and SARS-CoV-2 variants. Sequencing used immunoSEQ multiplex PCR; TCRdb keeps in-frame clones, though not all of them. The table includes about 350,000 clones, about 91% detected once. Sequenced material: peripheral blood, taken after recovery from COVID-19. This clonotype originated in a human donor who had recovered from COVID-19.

The CDR3: CSAYGGTGANEKLFF. The CDR3 DNA is TGCAGCGCCTATGGCGGGACAGGGGCTAATGAAAAACTGTTTTTT. V is TRBV29-1 and J is TRBJ1-4; 10 bases line up with TRBD1. The CDR3 has 15 amino acids. Per the germline V gene, CDR1 is SQVTM and CDR2 is ANQGSEA. J was trimmed by 3 bases and V by 7 bases; bases with no gene match: 8. Complete variable domain (other parts from reference TRBV29-1 and TRBJ1-4): SAVISQKPSRDICQRGTSLTIQCQVDSQVTMMFWYRQQPGQSLTLIATANQGSEATYESGFVIDKFPISRPNLTFSTLTVSNMSPEDSSIYLCSAYGGTGANEKLFFGSGTQLSVL.